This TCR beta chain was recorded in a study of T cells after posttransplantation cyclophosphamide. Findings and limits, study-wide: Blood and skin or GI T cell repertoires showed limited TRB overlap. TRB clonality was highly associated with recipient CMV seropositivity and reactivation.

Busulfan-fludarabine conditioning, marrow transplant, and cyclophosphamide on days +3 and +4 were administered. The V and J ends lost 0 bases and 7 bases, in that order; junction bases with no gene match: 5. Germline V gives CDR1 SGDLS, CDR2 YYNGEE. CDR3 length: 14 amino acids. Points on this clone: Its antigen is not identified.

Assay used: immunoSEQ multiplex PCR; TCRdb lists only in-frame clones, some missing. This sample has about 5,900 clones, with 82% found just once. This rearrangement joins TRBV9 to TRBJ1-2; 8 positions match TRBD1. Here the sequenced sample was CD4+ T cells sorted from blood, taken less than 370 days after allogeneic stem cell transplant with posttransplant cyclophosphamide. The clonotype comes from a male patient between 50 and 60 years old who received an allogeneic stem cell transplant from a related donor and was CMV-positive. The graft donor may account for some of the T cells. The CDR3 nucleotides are TGTGCCAGCAGCGTAGGAGGACAGGGCAGTGGCTACACCTTC. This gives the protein CASSVGGQGSGYTF.